Included here is one T cell receptor beta chain sequence, with context. The entry originates in a study of T cell responses to AZD1222 COVID-19 vaccine. The V and J ends lost 2 bases and 0 bases respectively, with 10 bases between them. Germline V gene data show CDR1 as ENHRY and CDR2 as SYGVKD. The CDR3 runs to 15 residues. Profiling relied on immunoSEQ multiplex PCR, and the TCRdb table lists in-frame clones only, not all of them. The table shows 150,000 or so clones, with about 91% occurring only once. This sequence originates from an adult in good health. Sequences were derived from peripheral blood, sampled on day 0 of AZD1222 vaccination. V is TRBV10-3 and J is TRBJ1-1, with a weak D call TRBD1 (5 bases). CDR3 sequence (DNA): TGTGCCATCAGTGAGAACAGGCCAATGAACACTGAAGCTTTCTTT. This codes for CAISENRPMNTEAFF.